This TCR beta chain was identified during a study of blood T cell repertoires in COVID-19 (dated by TCRdb to between 2020 and 2021). About the full investigation: Samples covering the acute and convalescent phases of COVID-19 were provided by collaborators in the United States, Italy and Spain. The material from the prospective study consisted of cDNA or gDNA derived from T cells, B-cell-depleted T cells, or PBMCs. Subjects who had been exposed to COVID-19, were actively infected with it, or had recovered from it provided the deeply sampled blood TCRbeta repertoires that made up the dataset. A freely available public database, intended as a resource for researchers studying the immune response to SARS-CoV-2, is where the repertoires were released. Samples came from the ongoing ImmuneRACE study (first 160 participants) plus 1,254 subjects from 6 global collaborators. The sample metadata nearly always contained a de-identified subject ID, COVID-19 status, age in years and sex. HLA class I and class II types, where available, came from metadata supplied by the sample provider rather than from assay-based typing. Overall study outcomes, separate from this receptor: The quantity of clinical and demographic metadata differed by source and by participant and was supplied without curation.

The immunoSEQ Assay, a bias-controlled multiplex PCR, was used to amplify TCRbeta CDR3 regions from genomic DNA. Under the source paper's analysis protocol: The number of nucleated cells in each sample was estimated by amplification of reference gene primers within the assay. To quantify the absolute abundance of each unique TCRbeta CDR3 rearrangement, sequence reads were collapsed and filtered. For each sample, productive Simpson clonality was calculated as the square root of Simpson's diversity index over productive rearrangements. TCRdb stores this immuneACCESS table with in-frame sequences only. Part of the clones is absent; in the studies checked, under half of the shortfall reflects unresolved V genes, and no reason is known for the rest. V and J calls and clone size are as listed in that table; D and trimming were resolved from the DNA. The sample records 150,000 to 200,000 clones, 88% of which are singletons. In total, the top ten clones hold around 9.5% of the sample.

The CDR3, from cysteine to phenylalanine, totals 15 residues. Of all the DNA, just the CDR3 is kept, 45 bases in frame from base 1. Per the germline V gene, MRHNA is the CDR1 and SNTAGT is the CDR2. As for this clone: The clone's antigen remains unknown. A read error may account for a junction end that differs from germline.

Enrolling through a virtual design, the prospective study's participants ranged in age from roughly 18 to 100 years and lived across 20 to 30 United States geographic areas. Cohort assignment in the prospective study relied on participant-reported clinical history from a screening survey and a study questionnaire. ImmuneRACE Cohort 3 recovered participants were defined by two consecutive negative NP/OP PCR tests, healthcare professional clearance, or symptom resolution. Mobile phlebotomists in the prospective study collected whole blood, serum and a nasopharyngeal or oropharyngeal swab from every participant. Over a 2-month period, participants in the prospective study had the option of providing additional blood draws and questionnaires. Before DNA extraction, prospective study blood samples were shipped either frozen or at room temperature.

The V and J genes are TRBV6-4 and TRBJ2-3; a stretch of 7 junction bases matches TRBD2. The sequenced sample consisted of PBMCs or T cells enriched from blood (not recorded which). The receptor was isolated from a woman younger than 35 who had recovered from COVID-19. The CDR3 region has the sequence CVSSDKSGETDTQYF. The DNA sequence reads TGTGTCAGCAGTGACAAGAGCGGGGAAACAGATACGCAGTATTTT.